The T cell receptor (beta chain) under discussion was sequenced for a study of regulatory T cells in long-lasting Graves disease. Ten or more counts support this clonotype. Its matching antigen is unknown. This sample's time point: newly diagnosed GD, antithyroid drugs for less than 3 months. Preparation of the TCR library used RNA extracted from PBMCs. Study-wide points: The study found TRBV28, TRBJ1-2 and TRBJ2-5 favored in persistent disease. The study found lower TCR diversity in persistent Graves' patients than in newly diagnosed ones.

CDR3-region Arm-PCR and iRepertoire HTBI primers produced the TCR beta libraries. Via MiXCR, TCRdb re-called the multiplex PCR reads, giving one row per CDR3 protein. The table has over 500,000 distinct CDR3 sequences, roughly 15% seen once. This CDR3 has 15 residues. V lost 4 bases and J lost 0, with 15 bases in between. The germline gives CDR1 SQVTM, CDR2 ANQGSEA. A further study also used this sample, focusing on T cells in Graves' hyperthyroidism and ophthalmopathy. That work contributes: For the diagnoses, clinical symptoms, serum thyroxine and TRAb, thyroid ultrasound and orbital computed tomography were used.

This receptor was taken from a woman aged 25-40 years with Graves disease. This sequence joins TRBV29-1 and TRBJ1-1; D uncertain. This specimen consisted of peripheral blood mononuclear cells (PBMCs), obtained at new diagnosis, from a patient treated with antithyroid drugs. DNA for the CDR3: TGCAGCGTTGTAGGGAGGCAGTTCATGAACACTGAAGCTTTCTTT. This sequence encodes CSVVGRQFMNTEAFF.